A single sample is the source of the 21 T cell receptor beta chains below, sequenced in a study of T-cell reconstitution after alpha-beta-depleted transplantation in children. Unique molecular identifiers were used in preparing the TCRbeta library. TCRdb re-analysed the PCR reads in MiXCR, keeping a single row per CDR3 protein. In the table there are some 440,000 distinct CDR3 sequences, 15% to 20% of which are singletons. The material was PBMCs, mostly from graft donor cells, obtained 360 days after TCRalphabeta/CD19-depleted stem cell transplant. The receptors here all came from a boy under two years old who had a stem cell transplant for Wiskott-Aldrich syndrome, so the T cells may come from the graft donor.

This sequence joins TRBV6-2 or TRBV6-3 and TRBJ2-1; D ambiguous. The V and J ends lost 2 bases and 9 bases respectively, with 14 bases between them. The CDR3 runs 14 residues. Germline V lookup: CDR1 MNHEY, CDR2 SVGEGT. CDR3 sequence (DNA): TGTGCCAGCAGTTACCTCGCTATATTGGGTGAGCAGTTCTTC. Translation gives CASSYLAILGEQFF.

The chain has TRBV24-1 and TRBJ2-1, with D possibly TRBD2 on 5 matching bases. V was cut by 10 bases and J by 5 bases, with 17 bases left in between. CDR3 length equals 14 residues. CDR1 is KGHDR, CDR2 SFDVKD, per germline. The CDR3, as DNA: TGTGCCACGGGCAAGGGAGCTCCTAACAATGAGCAGTTCTTC. This translates into CATGKGAPNNEQFF.

This chain connects TRBV6-2 or TRBV6-3 to TRBJ2-1; D call uncertain. Germline V CDR1 and CDR2: MNHEY, SVGEGT. The CDR3 is 13 residues long. With 4 bases removed from V and 4 bases from J, the gap between germline ends came to 8 bases. CDR3 DNA sequence: TGTGCCAGCAGTTGGCTCCAATACAATGAGCAGTTCTTC. Its protein is CASSWLQYNEQFF.

This rearrangement joins TRBV12-3 or TRBV12-4 to TRBJ2-1; no firm D call. CDR3 length: 15 residues. V was shortened by 8 bases and J by 2 bases, with 16 bases between the two germline ends. In nucleotides, the CDR3 is TGTGCCAGCTCTCATCGTGAGAGGCCCTACAATGAGCAGTTCTTC. Protein product: CASSHRERPYNEQFF.

The chain combines TRBV5-1 with TRBJ2-1; TRBD2 aligns across 9 bases. Unmatched junction bases numbered 9, after V lost 2 bases and J lost 3 bases. Germline V gene lookup returns CDR1 SGHRS and CDR2 YFSETQ. The length of the CDR3 is 17 residues. CDR3 DNA: TGCGCCAGCAGCTTATGGGGACTAGCCGAGAGCTACAATGAGCAGTTCTTC. Protein: CASSLWGLAESYNEQFF.

This clonotype was counted ten times or more. Compared with germline, one end of the junction differs, possibly owing to a read error. The rearrangement uses TRBV7-2 and TRBJ2-1, with 7 bases lining up with TRBD1. Per germline, CDR1 SGHTA and CDR2 FQGNSA. This CDR3 is 15 amino acids long. This chain's CDR3 is CASSLVGDSYNEQFF. The CDR3 DNA reads as TGCGCCAGCAGCTTGGTGGGGGACAGTTACAATGAGCAGTTCTTC.

There are many counts of this clonotype. The rearrangement joins TRBV5-5 to TRBJ2-2, with D maybe TRBD1 (6 bases). The V end was cut by 2 bases, the J end by 6 bases, with 14 bases between. The V gene's germline CDR1 is SGHKS and CDR2 YYEKEE (reference sequence). CDR3 size: 15 residues. CDR3 nucleotides: TGTGCCAGCAGCTTTCAGGGGACCAACGCCGGGGAGCTGTTTTTT. Protein product: CASSFQGTNAGELFF.

The J gene is TRBJ1-3, the V gene TRBV10-3; 9 bases map to TRBD1. V shed 9 bases, J shed 2 bases, and the junction held 20 bases outside the gene matches. CDR1 and CDR2 from the germline V gene are ENHRY and SYGVKD. The CDR3 covers 19 residues. DNA for the CDR3: TGTGCCATTCTCGTCCCCGGGACAGGGTTTCGGAGTGCTGGAAACACCATATATTTT. It yields the protein CAILVPGTGFRSAGNTIYF.

The chain employs TRBV28 and TRBJ2-5; a weak D match, TRBD2 (6 bases). The ends were cut back, 1 base at V and 5 bases at J, with 20 bases in the middle. This CDR3 comprises 17 residues. Germline V lookup: CDR1 MDHEN, CDR2 SYDVKM. This CDR3 reads CASSLFGAGRPPETQYF. CDR3 nucleotides: TGTGCCAGCAGTTTATTTGGGGCGGGAAGGCCTCCGGAGACCCAGTACTTC.

This clonotype was detected ten times or more. V gene TRBV12-3 or TRBV12-4 combines with J gene TRBJ2-7; D may be TRBD1 or TRBD2 (5 bases each). This CDR3 has 13 amino acids. Between the trimmed V and J ends, which lost 6 bases and 4 bases, there was a span of 13 bases. CDR3 loop: CASSLWGPYEQYF. Written as DNA, the CDR3 is TGTGCCAGCAGCTTATGGGGACCGTACGAGCAGTACTTC.

This clonotype has a handful of counts. The CDR3 loop is CASSLRAGADTQYF. The CDR3 nucleotides are TGTGCCAGCAGCTTGAGAGCGGGAGCGGATACGCAGTATTTT. The V call is TRBV12-3 or TRBV12-4, the J call TRBJ2-3; 8 bases map to TRBD2. The CDR3 runs 14 residues. Trimming removed 6 bases from V and 6 bases from J; junction bases left unmatched: 8.

The chain employs TRBV5-1 and TRBJ2-5; D is unclear. Germline-derived CDR1 and CDR2 are SGHRS and YFSETQ. V was trimmed by 2 bases and J by 2 bases, leaving 7 bases between them. The CDR3 sequence is 13 residues long. CDR3 sequence (DNA): TGCGCCAGCAGCTTTAAGGAGCAAGAGACCCAGTACTTC. The encoded protein is CASSFKEQETQYF.

This clonotype was detected only a few times. The chain joins TRBV7-2 to TRBJ2-1, with D tentatively TRBD2 (6 bases). The CDR3 length is 14 residues. Germline V CDR1 and CDR2: SGHTA, FQGNSA. The V gene lost 7 bases and the J gene lost 6 bases, with 16 bases spanning the gap. CDR3 in amino acids: CASIPGGKLNEQFF. In nucleotides, the CDR3 is TGTGCCAGCATTCCCGGAGGGAAGCTCAATGAGCAGTTCTTC. Looking up the rest from reference TRBV7-2 and TRBJ2-1 gives the full variable domain: GAGVSQSPSNKVTEKGKDVELRCDPISGHTALYWYRQSLGQGLEFLIYFQGNSAPDKSGLPSDRFSAERTGGSVSTLTIQRTQQEDSAVYLCASIPGGKLNEQFFGPGTRLTVL.

The chain couples TRBV10-3 to TRBJ2-3, with 13 bases matching TRBD2. This CDR3 spans 14 amino acids. Germline lookup yields CDR1 ENHRY and CDR2 SYGVKD. The V gene end was trimmed by 9 bases and the J gene end by 5 bases; junction bases not matched to a gene: 5. DNA for the CDR3: TGTGCCATGGGGACTAGCGGGAAGGTAGATACGCAGTATTTT. This translates into CAMGTSGKVDTQYF.

The rearrangement joins TRBV4-1 to TRBJ2-3; a weak D match, TRBD2 (5 bases). V lost 2 bases, J lost 2 bases, and 14 bases lay in between. The CDR3 has 16 residues. Germline V CDR1 and CDR2: MGHRA, YSYEKL. CDR3 residues: CASSQRGSISTDTQYF. The CDR3 bases are TGCGCCAGCAGCCAAAGAGGGTCTATCTCCACAGATACGCAGTATTTT.

This clonotype was recorded at least ten times. The chain employs TRBV29-1 and TRBJ2-1; D remains ambiguous. V was shortened by 1 base and J by 9 bases, with 19 bases between the two germline ends. CDR3 length: 15 amino acids. Germline values: CDR1 SQVTM, CDR2 ANQGSEA. The DNA of the CDR3 is TGCAGCGTTGAAGGTCTAGTAGTAGTTAATCGTGAGCAGTTCTTC. It encodes CSVEGLVVVNREQFF.

This clonotype occurred many times. The chain couples TRBV6-5 to TRBJ2-7; TRBD2 matches at 13 bases. CDR3 length equals 15 residues. Unmatched junction bases numbered 2, after V lost 3 bases and J lost 3 bases. Per germline, CDR1 MNHEY and CDR2 SVGAGI. The CDR3 DNA follows: TGTGCCAGCAGTTATGGACTAGCGGGAGTCTACGAGCAGTACTTC. As protein: CASSYGLAGVYEQYF.

The chain links TRBV10-3 to TRBJ2-7; 7 bases match TRBD1. The CDR3 spans 12 residues. The V and J ends lost 2 bases and 7 bases, in that order; junction bases with no gene match: 2. CDR1 and CDR2 from the germline V gene are ENHRY and SYGVKD. The CDR3 is CAISEKDREQYF. CDR3 nucleotides: TGTGCCATCAGTGAGAAGGACAGGGAGCAGTACTTC.

In this sample, this clonotype turned up a few times. The chain combines TRBV7-2 with TRBJ2-7; no firm D call. The CDR3 extends over 13 amino acids. V was trimmed by 4 bases and J by 7 bases, leaving 14 bases between them. The germline V gene encodes CDR1 SGHTA and CDR2 FQGNSA. CDR3 in DNA: TGTGCCAGCAGCTCCCCACAAGTTCGGGAGCAGTACTTC. It yields the protein CASSSPQVREQYF.

The sample holds a few counts of this clonotype. The chain employs TRBV19 and TRBJ1-5; tentatively, D is TRBD1 (5 bases). Germline values: CDR1 LNHDA, CDR2 SQIVND (reference sequence). The CDR3 totals 13 residues. Trimming stripped 4 bases from V and 5 bases from J, with 9 bases between. CDR3 residues: CASSRGVYQPQHF. CDR3 bases: TGTGCCAGTAGTAGGGGCGTCTATCAGCCCCAGCATTTT.

V gene TRBV20-1 combines with J gene TRBJ2-5, with D perhaps matching TRBD1 (5 bases). V was cut by 3 bases and J by 4 bases, with 15 bases left in between. Germline CDR1 is DFQATT and CDR2 is SNEGSKA (reference sequence). The CDR3 spans 14 residues. The CDR3 nucleotides read TGCAGTGCTAGCAGAGACAGTCGTCCAGAGACCCAGTACTTC. It specifies CSASRDSRPETQYF.